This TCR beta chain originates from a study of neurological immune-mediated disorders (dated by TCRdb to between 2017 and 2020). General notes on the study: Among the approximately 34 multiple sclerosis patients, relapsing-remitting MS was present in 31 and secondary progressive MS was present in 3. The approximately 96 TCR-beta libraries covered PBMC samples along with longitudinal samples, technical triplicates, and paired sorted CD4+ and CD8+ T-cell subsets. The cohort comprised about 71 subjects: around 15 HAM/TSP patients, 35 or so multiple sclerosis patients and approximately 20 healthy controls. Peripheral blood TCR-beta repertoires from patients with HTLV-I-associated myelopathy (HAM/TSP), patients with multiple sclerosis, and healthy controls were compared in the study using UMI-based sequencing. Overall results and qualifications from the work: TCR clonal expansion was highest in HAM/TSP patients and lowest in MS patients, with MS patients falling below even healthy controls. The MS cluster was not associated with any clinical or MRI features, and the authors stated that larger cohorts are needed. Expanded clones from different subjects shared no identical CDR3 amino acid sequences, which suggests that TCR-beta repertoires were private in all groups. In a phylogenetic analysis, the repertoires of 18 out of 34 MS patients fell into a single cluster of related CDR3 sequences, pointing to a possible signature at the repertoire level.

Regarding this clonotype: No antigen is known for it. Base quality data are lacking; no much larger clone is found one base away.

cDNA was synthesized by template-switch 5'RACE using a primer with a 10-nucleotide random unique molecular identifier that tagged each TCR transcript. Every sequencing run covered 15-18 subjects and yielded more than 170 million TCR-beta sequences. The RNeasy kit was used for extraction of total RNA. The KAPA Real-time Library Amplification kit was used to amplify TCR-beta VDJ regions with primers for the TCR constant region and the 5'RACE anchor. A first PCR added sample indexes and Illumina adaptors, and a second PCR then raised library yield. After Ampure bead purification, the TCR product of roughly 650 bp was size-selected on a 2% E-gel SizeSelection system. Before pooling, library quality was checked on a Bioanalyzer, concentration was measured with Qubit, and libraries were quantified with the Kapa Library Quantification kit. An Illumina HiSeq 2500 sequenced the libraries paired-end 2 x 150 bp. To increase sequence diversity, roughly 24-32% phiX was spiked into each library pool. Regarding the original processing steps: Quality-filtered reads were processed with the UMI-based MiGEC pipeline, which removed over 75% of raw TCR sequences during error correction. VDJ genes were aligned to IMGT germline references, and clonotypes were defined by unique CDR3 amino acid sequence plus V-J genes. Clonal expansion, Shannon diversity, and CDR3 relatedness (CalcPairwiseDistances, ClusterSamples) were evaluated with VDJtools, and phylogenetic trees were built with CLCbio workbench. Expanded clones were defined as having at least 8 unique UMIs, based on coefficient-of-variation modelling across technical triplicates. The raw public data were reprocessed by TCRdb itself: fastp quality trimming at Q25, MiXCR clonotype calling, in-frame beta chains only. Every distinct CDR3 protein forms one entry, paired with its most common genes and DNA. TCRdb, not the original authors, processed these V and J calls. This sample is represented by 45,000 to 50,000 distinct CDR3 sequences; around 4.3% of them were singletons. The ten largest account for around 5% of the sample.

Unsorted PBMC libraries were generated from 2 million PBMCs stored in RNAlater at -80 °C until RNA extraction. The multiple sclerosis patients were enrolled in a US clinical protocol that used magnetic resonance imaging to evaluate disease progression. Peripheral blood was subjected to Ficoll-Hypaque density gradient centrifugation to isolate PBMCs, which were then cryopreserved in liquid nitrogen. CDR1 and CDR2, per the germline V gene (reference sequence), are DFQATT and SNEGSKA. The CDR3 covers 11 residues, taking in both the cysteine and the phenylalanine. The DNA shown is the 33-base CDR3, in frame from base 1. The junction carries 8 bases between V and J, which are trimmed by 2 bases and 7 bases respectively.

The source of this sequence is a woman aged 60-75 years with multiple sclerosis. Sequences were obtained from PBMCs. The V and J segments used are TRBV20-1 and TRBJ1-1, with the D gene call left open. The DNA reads TGCAGTGCTAGATCGGTCAGTGAAGCTTTCTTT. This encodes CSARSVSEAFF.